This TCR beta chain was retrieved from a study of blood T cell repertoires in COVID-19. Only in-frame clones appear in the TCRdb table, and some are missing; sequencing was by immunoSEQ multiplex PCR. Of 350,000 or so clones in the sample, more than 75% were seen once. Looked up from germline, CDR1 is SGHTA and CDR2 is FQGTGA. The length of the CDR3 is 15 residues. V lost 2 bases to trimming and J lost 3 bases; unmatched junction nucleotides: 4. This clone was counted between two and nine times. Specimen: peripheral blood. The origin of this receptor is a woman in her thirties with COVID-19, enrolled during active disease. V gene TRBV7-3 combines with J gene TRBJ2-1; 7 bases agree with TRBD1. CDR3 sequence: CASSLRDRDYNEQFF. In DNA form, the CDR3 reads TGTGCCAGCAGCTTACGCGACAGGGACTACAATGAGCAGTTCTTC.